Listed below are T cell receptor beta chains from one sample, sequenced in a study of T cells in Graves' hyperthyroidism and ophthalmopathy. A single record per CDR3 protein comes from TCRdb applying MiXCR to the multiplex PCR reads. The sample carries roughly 840,000 distinct CDR3 sequences, over 35% recorded once. The sequencing sample was made of blood. Receptors were obtained from a young man with Graves' hyperthyroidism. The CDR3 runs from the conserved cysteine through the conserved F or W. The D gene is left open where the match is weak. A clone size is listed for some rows: how often the clone was seen (once, few, many), or a class if it is expanded.

TRBJ2-2 TRBV7-9 - - CASSPRTDNTGELFF TGTGCCAGCAGCCCGAGGACGGATAACACCGGGGAGCTGTTTTTT
TRBJ2-5 TRBV15 - - CATSRDAGLGQETQYF TGTGCCACCAGCAGAGACGCAGGGCTTGGCCAAGAGACCCAGTACTTC
TRBJ2-7 TRBV2 - - CASSYSVGGLSEQYF TGTGCCAGCAGTTACTCGGTGGGGGGGCTATCCGAGCAGTACTTC
TRBJ1-1 TRBV19 - TRBD1 CASSIGQGSPATEAFF TGTGCCAGTAGTATAGGACAGGGAAGTCCGGCCACTGAAGCTTTCTTT
TRBJ1-1 TRBV11-2 - - CASSLVARGGNTEAFF TGTGCCAGCAGCTTGGTAGCGCGGGGCGGGAACACTGAAGCTTTCTTT
TRBJ2-5 TRBV29-1 once TRBD2 CSLGLAGVKETQYF TGCAGCTTGGGACTAGCGGGGGTAAAAGAGACCCAGTACTTC
TRBJ2-5 TRBV29-1 - TRBD1 CSVDMGTEETQYF TGCAGCGTCGACATGGGGACAGAAGAGACCCAGTACTTC
TRBJ2-5 TRBV28 - TRBD1 CASSLDEGAWETQYF TGTGCCAGCAGTTTAGATGAGGGGGCTTGGGAGACCCAGTACTTC
TRBJ1-5 TRBV20-1 - - CSAREKVTFNQPQHF TGCAGTGCTAGAGAAAAGGTGACTTTTAATCAGCCCCAGCATTTT
TRBJ1-4 TRBV6-5 - - CASSYSLYEKLFF TGTGCCAGCAGTTACTCTTTGTATGAAAAACTGTTTTTT
TRBJ2-5 TRBV20-1 many TRBD2 CSAGGGGETQYF TGCAGTGCTGGGGGGGGAGGAGAGACCCAGTACTTC
TRBJ2-7 TRBV10-1 many TRBD2 CASSESPSGGRDEQYF TGCGCCAGCAGTGAGTCCCCCAGCGGGGGCCGGGACGAGCAGTACTTC
TRBJ2-2 TRBV12-3/TRBV12-4 - - CASTYDSIGTGELFF TGTGCCAGCACCTATGATTCTATAGGCACCGGGGAGCTGTTTTTT
TRBJ1-5 TRBV19 few - CASGMLGSYSNQPQHF TGTGCCAGTGGGATGCTGGGGAGCTATAGCAATCAGCCCCAGCATTTT
TRBJ2-2 TRBV5-4 - TRBD1 CASSQDPGGPSGELFF TGCGCCAGCAGCCAAGATCCAGGGGGTCCCTCCGGGGAGCTGTTTTTT
TRBJ2-7 TRBV11-1 few - CASSLAAVSFVEQYF TGTGCCAGCAGCTTAGCGGCGGTGTCTTTTGTCGAGCAGTACTTC
TRBJ2-7 TRBV12-3/TRBV12-4 few - CASSLRAFSYEQYF TGTGCCAGCAGTTTACGGGCTTTCTCCTACGAGCAGTACTTC
TRBJ1-6 TRBV2 - TRBD1 CANRGTGLNPLHF TGTGCCAACAGGGGGACAGGCCTAAATCCCCTCCACTTT
TRBJ1-2 TRBV29-1 - TRBD1 CSAPDRGGSYGYTF TGCAGCGCTCCGGACAGGGGAGGTAGCTATGGCTACACCTTC
TRBJ2-7 TRBV10-3 - TRBD1 CASSYSGTGHQEQYF TGTGCCAGCAGTTACTCCGGGACAGGGCATCAAGAGCAGTACTTC
TRBJ1-5 TRBV6-5 once TRBD1 CASSSTSGTGDSNQPQHF TGTGCCAGCAGTTCGACTAGCGGGACAGGGGATAGCAATCAGCCCCAGCATTTT
TRBJ1-1 TRBV29-1 many - CSVKPQATEAFF TGCAGCGTTAAGCCCCAAGCCACTGAAGCTTTCTTT
TRBJ1-3 TRBV4-1 few - CASSQDELWGTGNTIYF TGCGCCAGCAGCCAAGATGAGTTATGGGGGACTGGAAACACCATATATTTT
TRBJ2-7 TRBV19 few - CASSIAPGFTYEQYF TGTGCCAGTAGTATAGCCCCGGGATTCACCTACGAGCAGTACTTC
TRBJ1-2 TRBV6-2/TRBV6-3 - TRBD1 CASMLTGDYGYTF TGTGCCAGCATGTTAACAGGGGACTATGGCTACACCTTC
TRBJ2-1 TRBV2 few - CASLYNEQFF TGTGCCAGCCTTTACAATGAGCAGTTCTTC